The clone carrying this TCR beta chain was picked up a small number of times. The sample belongs to a study of early T cells in non-severe SARS-CoV-2 infection. TCRdb processed the 5' RACE reads anew with MiXCR; each CDR3 protein has one entry. The sample includes tens of thousands of distinct CDR3 sequences, about 10% of them seen just once. With 4 bases removed from V and 2 bases from J, the gap between germline ends came to 9 bases. CDR3 length: 13 residues. Germline CDR1 is MNHNS and CDR2 is SASEGT. The chain combines TRBV6-1 with TRBJ2-7; D uncertain. The clonotype was recovered from an adult who was a healthcare worker with PCR-confirmed SARS-CoV-2 infection or an uninfected control (not recorded which). Specimen: whole blood. The CDR3, as DNA: TGTGCCAGCAGTGCTAAGGGCCCCTACGAGCAGTACTTC. As protein: CASSAKGPYEQYF.